This TCR beta chain was identified during a study of blood T cell repertoires in COVID-19. Turning to the study itself: The cDNA or gDNA used as material had been derived from T cells, B-cell-depleted T cells, or PBMCs.

This CDR3 comprises 14 residues. V lost 7 bases to trimming and J lost 2 bases, with 13 bases between them. Per germline, CDR1 SGHAT and CDR2 FQNNGV. Individuals drawn from under 30 US areas were about 18 to 90 years old. Participants were placed into cohorts based on the clinical history they reported. As processed by the authors: The authors estimated nucleated cell counts from reference gene primer amplification. Only in-frame clones appear in the TCRdb table, and some are missing; sequencing was by immunoSEQ multiplex PCR. For V, J and clone size, that table is used; D and trimming come from the DNA. The sample yields a few hundred thousand clones, 88% seen once.

The source is a woman aged 60 to 75 in a cohort exposed to, infected with or recovered from COVID-19 (not recorded which). The V gene is TRBV11-2, the J gene TRBJ2-3, with a tentative D call TRBD2 (6 bases). The sequencing input was PBMCs or T cells enriched from blood (not recorded which). Here the CDR3 DNA reads TGTGCCAGCACGAAGGGACTTTCCACAGATACGCAGTATTTT. Protein sequence: CASTKGLSTDTQYF.